Given below is one T cell receptor (beta chain) in context. This specimen comes from a study of control samples from healthy donors and cancer patients. The protocol was immunoSEQ multiplex PCR, while the TCRdb copy is restricted to in-frame clones and leaves out a portion. Of about 51,000 clones listed, 85% to 90% are singletons. The J segment lost 4 bases and the V segment lost 5 bases, leaving 10 bases of the junction unmatched. Germline V gene lookup returns CDR1 KGHSH and CDR2 LQKENI. The CDR3 totals 15 residues. The chain uses TRBV18 and TRBJ1-2, with 7 bases that match TRBD1. The sequenced material came from PBMCs. The TCR originated in a man aged 45-65 years with head and neck cancer. The DNA of the CDR3 is TGTGCCAGCTCAACCACGGGACAGAACTTCTATGGCTACACCTTC. Translating it yields CASSTTGQNFYGYTF. Combining the CDR3 with reference TRBV18 and TRBJ1-2 gives the whole variable domain NAGVMQNPRHLVRRRGQEARLRCSPMKGHSHVYWYRQLPEEGLKFMVYLQKENIIDESGMPKERFSAEFPKEGPSILRIQQVVRGDSAAYFCASSTTGQNFYGYTFGSGTRLTVV.